One sample yielded the 24 T cell receptor beta chains listed below, sequenced in a study of blood T cell repertoires in COVID-19 (TCRdb year 2020). Library preparation used the immunoSEQ multiplex PCR assay. Here the immuneACCESS table is served through TCRdb, limited to in-frame sequences with V and J called. Missing clones are a known gap in these copies; in checked studies unresolved V genes cover under half, and the rest lacks a known reason. Here the sample has hundreds of thousands of clones; 90% to 95% occur a single time. Less than 3.5% of the sample belongs to the ten largest clones. The sample consisted of peripheral blood. These receptors came from a woman younger than 35 who had recovered from COVID-19.

The rearrangement joins TRBV18 to TRBJ1-6; TRBD1 is a possible D gene (6 bases). Per the germline V gene, CDR1 is KGHSH and CDR2 is LQKENI. The CDR3 sequence is 15 residues long. V was trimmed by 3 bases and J by 5 bases, leaving 11 bases between them. The CDR3 spells CASSPGTPDNSPLHF. As DNA, the CDR3 is TGTGCCAGCTCACCCGGGACACCCGATAATTCACCCCTCCACTTT.

This clone appeared a single time. This chain uses TRBV10-3 with TRBJ1-3; 8 positions match TRBD1. The CDR3 consists of 15 residues. Germline-derived CDR1 and CDR2 are ENHRY and SYGVKD. Trimming removed 6 bases from V and 0 bases from J; junction bases left unmatched: 4. The CDR3 DNA follows: TGTGCCATCAGCCAACAGGGGGTCTCTGGAAACACCATATATTTT. It translates to CAISQQGVSGNTIYF.

The V and J genes are TRBV6-5 and TRBJ1-2; 7 nucleotides agree with TRBD1. The CDR3 totals 13 residues. Germline-derived CDR1 and CDR2 are MNHEY and SVGAGI. Trimming at V came to 3 bases and at J to 5 bases, leaving 3 bases not matched to a gene. For the CDR3, the DNA is TGTGCCAGCAGTTATGGGGACAGTTATGGCTACACCTTC. Residues: CASSYGDSYGYTF.

The chain couples TRBV30 to TRBJ1-1; D unclear. The CDR3 spans 11 residues. The V gene lost 8 bases and the J gene lost 1 base, with 8 bases spanning the gap. The germline gives CDR1 GTSNPN, CDR2 SVGIG (reference sequence). The CDR3 loop reads CAVDKNTEAFF. The CDR3 nucleotides read TGTGCCGTTGACAAGAACACTGAAGCTTTCTTT.

The gene calls are TRBV6-5 and TRBJ1-6; a weak D match, TRBD1 (5 bases). The length of the CDR3 is 15 residues. Germline loops: CDR1 MNHEY, CDR2 SVGAGI. Deletions cut 2 bases from V and 4 bases from J, with 9 bases between. The CDR3 loop is CASSYRGTYNSPLHF. In nucleotides, the CDR3 is TGTGCCAGCAGTTACAGGGGAACATATAATTCACCCCTCCACTTT.

The rearrangement uses TRBV19 and TRBJ1-1, with 7 bases fitting TRBD1. Trimming at V came to 7 bases and at J to 4 bases, leaving 15 bases not matched to a gene. The CDR3 has 16 residues. Germline V lookup: CDR1 LNHDA, CDR2 SQIVND (reference sequence). The chain's CDR3 is CASIEGARGSITEAFF. CDR3 DNA: TGTGCCAGTATTGAGGGGGCGCGTGGTTCAATCACTGAAGCTTTCTTT.

This clone appeared once. The chain carries TRBV7-2 and TRBJ1-2; TRBD1 agrees at 7 bases. Germline CDR1 SGHTA, CDR2 FQGNSA. The V gene end was trimmed by 6 bases and the J gene end by 8 bases; junction bases not matched to a gene: 12. This CDR3 is built from 14 residues. CDR3 sequence (DNA): TGTGCCAGCAGTCCAGCCACAGGGGCCCGCGGCTACACCTTC. Protein: CASSPATGARGYTF.

CDR3 protein: CASSYAPFSDEQFF. CDR3 nucleotides: TGTGCCAGCAGTTATGCCCCCTTTAGCGACGAGCAGTTCTTC. This chain uses TRBV6-2 or TRBV6-3 with TRBJ2-1, with a tentative D call TRBD2 (5 bases). CDR1 is MNHEY and CDR2 is SVGEGT in the germline V gene. The length of the CDR3 is 14 residues. V was shortened by 3 bases and J by 10 bases, with 16 bases between the two germline ends.

The V call is TRBV11-3, the J call TRBJ2-7, with TRBD2 matching over 13 bases. The CDR3 has 16 residues. Per germline, CDR1 SGHNT and CDR2 YENEEA. The V segment lost 2 bases and the J segment 6 bases; nucleotides outside the gene matches: 7. For the CDR3, the DNA is TGTGCCAGCAGCTTATCGGGACTAGCGGGATGGGGCGAGCAGTACGTC. It is translated as CASSLSGLAGWGEQYV.

The chain is built from TRBV11-2 and TRBJ2-4; possible D gene TRBD1, 5 bases. Germline CDR1 and CDR2: SGHAT and FQNNGV. Trimming stripped 5 bases from V and 12 bases from J, with 14 bases between. This CDR3 spans 12 amino acids. The CDR3 protein is CASSHLREAQYF. The CDR3 nucleotides are TGTGCCAGCAGCCATCTCAGGGAAGCTCAGTACTTC.

The chain is built from TRBV29-1 and TRBJ2-1, with 7 bases lining up with TRBD2. Unmatched junction bases numbered 7, after V lost 4 bases and J lost 7 bases. In germline, CDR1 is SQVTM, CDR2 ANQGSEA. The CDR3 sequence is 13 residues long. The CDR3: CSVGTRGRNEQFF. The CDR3 DNA reads TGCAGCGTTGGGACTAGAGGTCGGAATGAGCAGTTCTTC.

V is TRBV9 and J is TRBJ1-1; no firm D call. The germline V and J ends were trimmed by 7 bases and 1 base, with 11 bases remaining between them. This CDR3 has 13 amino acids. Germline CDR1 and CDR2: SGDLS and YYNGEE. Here the CDR3 reads CASLGEGNTEAFF. CDR3 sequence (DNA): TGTGCCAGCCTGGGAGAAGGGAACACTGAAGCTTTCTTT. Variable domain in full (rest from reference TRBV9 and TRBJ1-1): DSGVTQTPKHLITATGQRVTLRCSPRSGDLSVYWYQQSLDQGLQFLIQYYNGEERAKGNILERFSAQQFPDLHSELNLSSLELGDSALYFCASLGEGNTEAFFGQGTRLTVV.

The V call is TRBV4-1, the J call TRBJ2-3, with D unclear. CDR3 length equals 16 residues. Germline CDR1 MGHRA, CDR2 YSYEKL. Trimming took off 2 bases at V and 0 bases at J, with 12 bases between the two ends. CDR3: CASSQLGVLSTDTQYF. CDR3 bases: TGCGCCAGCAGCCAACTAGGCGTCCTTAGCACAGATACGCAGTATTTT.

The CDR3 is CACDERRGSPQPQHF. For the CDR3, the DNA is TGTGCCTGCGATGAACGAAGGGGGTCCCCTCAGCCCCAGCATTTT. This sequence joins TRBV30 and TRBJ1-5; D possibly corresponds to TRBD1 (6 bases). The CDR3 runs 15 residues. Germline lookup yields CDR1 GTSNPN and CDR2 SVGIG (reference sequence). V dropped 6 bases and J dropped 6 bases, with 21 bases sitting between them. Complete variable domain (other parts from reference TRBV30 and TRBJ1-5): SQTIHQWPATLVQPVGSPLSLECTVEGTSNPNLYWYRQAAGRGLQLLFYSVGIGQISSEVPQNLSASRPQDRQFILSSKKLLLSDSGFYLCACDERRGSPQPQHFGDGTRLSIL.

This clone occurred once. This chain uses TRBV24-1 with TRBJ1-2, with TRBD1 matching 9 bases. The CDR3 spans 15 residues. Germline V gene sequence: CDR1 KGHDR, CDR2 SFDVKD. With V trimmed by 3 bases and J by 4 bases, 5 bases remained unmatched. The CDR3, as DNA: TGTGCCACCAGTGATGGGGGACAGGGTATCTATGGCTACACCTTC. Protein: CATSDGGQGIYGYTF.

J is TRBJ2-1 and V is TRBV4-1, with 9 bases lining up with TRBD2. The trim removed 4 bases at V and 8 bases at J, leaving 9 bases unmatched. CDR3 length equals 15 residues. Per germline, CDR1 MGHRA and CDR2 YSYEKL. The CDR3 nucleotides are TGCGCCAGCAGCCTCCCGTCTAGCGGGACATATGAGCAGTTCTTC. The encoded protein is CASSLPSSGTYEQFF.

This clone was observed a single time. This rearrangement joins TRBV13 to TRBJ2-7; no firm D call. Trimming took off 5 bases at V and 3 bases at J, with 23 bases between the two ends. Germline V gene data show CDR1 as PRHDT and CDR2 as FYEKMQ (reference sequence). The CDR3 length is 17 residues. The CDR3 DNA follows: TGTGCCAGCAGCCTGAAGTCTGAGGAACCCTTTGTCTACGAGCAGTACGTC. Its translation is CASSLKSEEPFVYEQYV.

CDR3 bases: TGTGCCAGCAGCAAGGGACAGGGGTTCCCTAACTATGGCTACACCTTC. Translated: CASSKGQGFPNYGYTF. The chain employs TRBV6-2 or TRBV6-3 and TRBJ1-2; 10 bases are shared with TRBD1. CDR1 is MNHEY and CDR2 is SVGEGT in the germline V gene. V gave up 6 bases and J gave up 0 bases; unmatched junction bases: 7. The length of the CDR3 is 16 residues.

V and J are TRBV5-1 and TRBJ2-5; no clear D gene. This CDR3 spans 15 amino acids. V gave up 3 bases and J gave up 0 bases, with 12 bases separating them. From germline, CDR1 is SGHRS and CDR2 YFSETQ. The CDR3 DNA follows: TGCGCCAGCAGCTCAGGCTCAGTGTACCAAGAGACCCAGTACTTC. Translated: CASSSGSVYQETQYF.

The rearrangement uses TRBV2 and TRBJ2-1, with TRBD2 matching over 12 bases. From germline, CDR1 is SNHLY and CDR2 FYNNEI. The CDR3 runs to 15 residues. J was trimmed by 4 bases and V by 6 bases; bases with no gene match: 4. CDR3 residues: CASSGTSGPYNEQFF. DNA for the CDR3: TGTGCCAGCAGCGGGACTAGCGGGCCGTACAATGAGCAGTTCTTC.

This clone appeared a single time. This chain uses TRBV30 with TRBJ2-2; TRBD1 matches 7 bases. Losses at the gene ends were 0 bases for V and 7 bases for J; bases not matched to a gene: 5. Per germline, CDR1 GTSNPN and CDR2 SVGIG (reference sequence). CDR3 length equals 14 residues. CDR3 sequence reads: CAWSVRRGRGELFF. CDR3 bases: TGTGCCTGGAGTGTACGAAGGGGGCGCGGGGAGCTGTTTTTT.

Here the CDR3 reads CSVKPGTYNEQFF. CDR3 nucleotide sequence: TGCAGCGTTAAACCCGGGACCTACAATGAGCAGTTCTTC. The gene calls are TRBV29-1 and TRBJ2-1; D is possibly TRBD2 (5 bases). Germline V gene sequence: CDR1 SQVTM, CDR2 ANQGSEA. This CDR3 is built from 13 residues. V was pared by 5 bases and J by 2 bases, with 10 bases between.

V is TRBV5-5 and J is TRBJ2-7; TRBD1 might be the D (5 bases). The V end was cut by 0 bases, the J end by 7 bases, with 11 bases between. Germline lookup yields CDR1 SGHKS and CDR2 YYEKEE (reference sequence). This CDR3 spans 13 amino acids. The CDR3 loop reads CASSLVAGREQYV. The CDR3 bases are TGTGCCAGCAGCTTGGTTGCAGGGCGGGAGCAGTACGTC.

J is TRBJ2-1 and V is TRBV15, with a tentative D call TRBD2 (6 bases). CDR1 is LNHNV, CDR2 YYDKDF, per germline (reference sequence). The CDR3 extends over 16 amino acids. V lost 0 bases, J lost 6 bases, and 15 bases lay in between. The CDR3 DNA reads TGTGCCACCAGCAGAGATGTGTCTAGCGAAGGCAATGAGCAGTTCTTC. Amino acid sequence: CATSRDVSSEGNEQFF.